The 28 T cell receptor beta chains in this list originate from one sample, sequenced in a study of T-cell memory formation after mild COVID-19. A single record per CDR3 protein comes from TCRdb applying MiXCR to the 5' RACE reads. The data contain 500,000 to 550,000 distinct CDR3 sequences, around 21% of them seen just once; the ten biggest clones take up under 15%. Sequenced sample: PBMCs or a T cell subset sorted from them (not recorded which). All receptors come from an adult woman who had mild COVID-19 (a few samples of this study predate the infection). Cell type and time point are not known.

Only a few counts were recorded for this clonotype. The rearrangement links TRBV27 to TRBJ2-1; TRBD2 matches at 13 bases. The V gene end was trimmed by 2 bases and the J gene end by 8 bases; junction bases not matched to a gene: 6. Germline CDR1 and CDR2: MNHEY and SMNVEV (reference sequence). This CDR3 region has 16 residues. CDR3 nucleotide sequence: TGTGCCAGCAGTTTACCACTAGCGGGAGGGCCCCATGAGCAGTTCTTC. Amino acids: CASSLPLAGGPHEQFF.

This clonotype was seen more than once but under ten times. The rearrangement uses TRBV12-5 and TRBJ2-7, with D hard to call. Germline V CDR1 and CDR2: LGHNT, FRNRAP. Trimming removed 0 bases at V and 4 bases at J, with 10 bases between. The CDR3 is made up of 14 amino acids. The DNA for the CDR3 is TGTGCTAGTGGTTTGGTTAGTACGCCTTACGAGCAGTACTTC. It specifies CASGLVSTPYEQYF.

This clonotype appeared a few times. This chain joins TRBV12-3 or TRBV12-4 and TRBJ2-7; D is possibly TRBD2 (5 bases). This CDR3 comprises 14 residues. V lost 1 base to trimming and J lost 2 bases, with 9 bases between them. The CDR3 loop is CASSLGEKPYEQYF. The CDR3 bases are TGTGCCAGCAGTTTAGGGGAGAAACCCTACGAGCAGTACTTC.

A few counts support this clonotype. The chain links TRBV12-3 or TRBV12-4 to TRBJ1-1; 7 positions agree with TRBD1. This CDR3 region has 14 residues. The junction had 6 bases not matched to a gene; V was cut back by 4 bases and J by 4 bases. The CDR3 spells CASSSTGPSTEAFF. DNA for the CDR3: TGTGCCAGCAGTTCGACAGGGCCGAGCACTGAAGCTTTCTTT.

This clonotype showed up just a few times. J is TRBJ1-3 and V is TRBV4-1, with D hard to call. Germline V CDR1 and CDR2: MGHRA, YSYEKL. The CDR3 extends over 14 amino acids. V was pared by 0 bases and J by 4 bases, with 7 bases between. The CDR3 nucleotides read TGCGCCAGCAGCCAAGAGGCGGGGGGAAACACCATATATTTT. Protein sequence: CASSQEAGGNTIYF.

This clonotype appeared many times. J is TRBJ2-7 and V is TRBV24-1, with 8 nucleotides matching TRBD2. J gave up 5 bases and V 3 bases, and 5 bases lay outside the gene matches. The CDR3 spans 14 residues. Per the germline V gene, CDR1 is KGHDR and CDR2 is SFDVKD. Here the CDR3 DNA reads TGTGCCACCAGTGATCCCGGGGGGGAGAACGAGCAGTACTTC. Its protein is CATSDPGGENEQYF.

The chain joins TRBV4-1 to TRBJ1-5, with 9 bases lining up with TRBD1. The CDR3 is 18 amino acids. CDR1 and CDR2 (germline): MGHRA, YSYEKL. Trimming removed 4 bases from V and 2 bases from J; junction bases left unmatched: 12. The CDR3 coding sequence is TGCGCCAGCAGCCCGAGACAGGGGGGGCCTTTGGGCAATCAGCCCCAGCATTTT. It codes for CASSPRQGGPLGNQPQHF.

This clonotype was counted a few times. V usage is TRBV12-3 or TRBV12-4 and J usage is TRBJ2-2, with 13 bases fitting TRBD2. There are 16 residues in the CDR3. Germline trimming cut 6 bases from V and 1 base from J; bases unmatched to any gene: 2. CDR3 in amino acids: CASSGTSGVNTGELFF. The DNA of the CDR3 is TGTGCCAGCAGCGGGACTAGCGGGGTGAACACCGGGGAGCTGTTTTTT.

This clonotype has only a few counts. The chain links TRBV7-9 to TRBJ2-2; D call uncertain. Germline loops: CDR1 SEHNR, CDR2 FQNEAQ (reference sequence). The V and J ends lost 5 bases and 1 base respectively, with 5 bases between them. The CDR3 has 13 residues. CDR3 region: CASSKMNTGELFF. The CDR3 DNA is TGTGCCAGCAGCAAAATGAACACCGGGGAGCTGTTTTTT.

Only a few counts were recorded for this clonotype. This rearrangement joins TRBV7-2 to TRBJ2-2; 7 bases line up with TRBD2. The CDR3 runs 15 residues. V dropped 5 bases and J dropped 5; count of bases not matched to a gene: 8. CDR1 and CDR2 (germline): SGHTA, FQGNSA. CDR3 in DNA: TGTGCCAGCAGCGGCGGGAGTCGGGGGACCGGGGAGCTGTTTTTT. Translated, it gives CASSGGSRGTGELFF.

The DNA of the CDR3 is TGTGCCAGCAGGTCCCACACAGGGGGCTTGGACACTGAAGCTTTCTTT. Translating gives CASRSHTGGLDTEAFF. This chain uses TRBV7-9 with TRBJ1-1; 9 positions agree with TRBD1. This CDR3 contains 16 residues. After removal of 6 bases from V and 3 bases from J, the junction contained 11 bases not matched to a gene. Germline V gene data show CDR1 as SEHNR and CDR2 as FQNEAQ (reference sequence).

This clonotype was seen more than once but under ten times. The V call is TRBV3-1, the J call TRBJ1-1; D ambiguous. The CDR3 is 14 amino acids. Germline CDR1 LGHDT, CDR2 YNNKEL (reference sequence). V lost 0 bases and J 1 base, leaving 6 bases between the germline ends. CDR3 in amino acids: CASSQDSGNTEAFF. The DNA of the CDR3 is TGTGCCAGCAGCCAAGACTCGGGGAACACTGAAGCTTTCTTT.

This clonotype was recorded many times. The chain has TRBV20-1 and TRBJ2-5; 9 nucleotides match TRBD2. With V trimmed by 5 bases and J by 2 bases, 9 bases remained unmatched. Germline CDR1 reads DFQATT; CDR2 reads SNEGSKA (reference sequence). This CDR3 comprises 15 residues. The CDR3 DNA reads as TGCAGTGCTCTAAGGGGGCTAGCGGGGCAAGAGACCCAGTACTTC. It translates to CSALRGLAGQETQYF.

The chain carries TRBV4-1 and TRBJ2-7; D may be TRBD1 or TRBD2 (6 bases each). V lost 4 bases, J lost 3 bases, and 16 bases lay in between. The CDR3 has 15 amino acids. Per germline, CDR1 MGHRA and CDR2 YSYEKL. CDR3 region: CASSLREGGNYEQYF. The CDR3 DNA follows: TGCGCCAGCAGCCTACGAGAAGGGGGGAACTACGAGCAGTACTTC.

Many counts were recorded for this clonotype. The chain couples TRBV7-2 to TRBJ2-5; 8 bases are shared with TRBD1. The germline CDR1 and CDR2 sequences are SGHTA and FQGNSA. Trimming at V came to 5 bases and at J to 7 bases, leaving 15 bases not matched to a gene. The CDR3 totals 16 residues. This chain's CDR3 is CASSKEPTGAAGTQYF. In DNA form, the CDR3 reads TGTGCCAGCAGCAAAGAACCGACAGGGGCGGCGGGGACCCAGTACTTC.

This clonotype was seen a handful of times. V gene TRBV4-3 combines with J gene TRBJ2-4; D is perhaps TRBD1 or TRBD2 (6 bases each). The length of the CDR3 is 17 residues. The germline V gene has CDR1 LGHNA and CDR2 YSLEER. V was trimmed by 4 bases and J by 1 base, leaving 17 bases between them. This chain's CDR3 is CASSRDPGGSAKNIQYF. The DNA for the CDR3 is TGCGCCAGCAGCCGGGACCCCGGGGGCTCTGCCAAAAACATTCAGTACTTC.

The sample holds a few counts of this clonotype. The chain combines TRBV20-1 with TRBJ2-7; TRBD2 is a possible D gene (7 bases). This CDR3 has 17 residues. Trimming removed 3 bases at V and 1 base at J, with 22 bases between. CDR1 is DFQATT, CDR2 SNEGSKA, per germline (reference sequence). DNA for the CDR3: TGCAGTGCTAGTTCCGCGGGGGCCACATTCAATTCCTACGAGCAGTACTTC. It codes for CSASSAGATFNSYEQYF.

The chain recombines TRBV14 with TRBJ2-1; D call uncertain. The CDR3 runs 18 residues. CDR1 SGHDN and CDR2 FVKESK come from the germline V gene. With 0 bases removed from V and 0 bases from J, the gap between germline ends came to 15 bases. The CDR3 region has the DNA TGTGCCAGCAGCCAAGACCTAAAGCGCGATAGCTCCTACAATGAGCAGTTCTTC. Protein product: CASSQDLKRDSSYNEQFF.

The CDR3 DNA reads TGTGCCAGCAGCCCTTCCTGGGTGGGCTACAATGAGCAGTTCTTC. This sequence encodes CASSPSWVGYNEQFF. The chain recombines TRBV7-2 with TRBJ2-1, with D unclear. The V end lost 5 bases, the J end lost 3 bases, and 14 bases lay between the germline ends. In germline, CDR1 is SGHTA, CDR2 FQGNSA. This CDR3 is 15 amino acids long.

Only a few counts were recorded for this clonotype. The V gene is TRBV28, the J gene TRBJ2-7; 11 nucleotides line up with TRBD1. From germline, CDR1 is MDHEN and CDR2 SYDVKM. The CDR3 spans 15 residues. Unmatched junction bases numbered 7, after V lost 4 bases and J lost 5 bases. The CDR3 nucleotides are TGTGCCAGCAGTTCCAGCGGACAGGGGGCCGACGAGCAGTACTTC. This encodes CASSSSGQGADEQYF.

This clonotype was seen a few times. The rearrangement links TRBV20-1 to TRBJ2-5; either TRBD1 or TRBD2 may fit D (6 bases each). Germline V gives CDR1 DFQATT, CDR2 SNEGSKA (reference sequence). The CDR3 covers 15 residues. V was cut by 4 bases and J by 1 base, with 16 bases left in between. DNA of the CDR3: TGCAGTGCTACACGTGGCAGGGGAGGCCAAGAGACCCAGTACTTC. Translating it yields CSATRGRGGQETQYF.

This clonotype was observed a handful of times. CDR3 nucleotide sequence: TGCAGTGCTAGGCCCCGGGGGGGCCGTACAGATACGCAGTATTTT. Translated: CSARPRGGRTDTQYF. The genes are TRBV20-1 and TRBJ2-3, with TRBD2 matching over 8 bases. This CDR3 region has 15 residues. With 3 bases clipped from V and 3 bases from J, the junction kept 8 bases outside the gene matches. Per the germline V gene, CDR1 is DFQATT and CDR2 is SNEGSKA (reference sequence).

V usage is TRBV20-1 and J usage is TRBJ1-1, with unresolved D. Germline assignment: CDR1 DFQATT and CDR2 SNEGSKA (reference sequence). CDR3 length: 13 amino acids. V lost 0 bases and J lost 3, with 8 bases in between. CDR3 sequence: CSARDEVDTEAFF. The DNA of the CDR3 is TGCAGTGCTAGAGATGAGGTGGACACTGAAGCTTTCTTT.

This clonotype appeared a few times. The V and J genes are TRBV7-3 and TRBJ1-6; D is ambiguous. The CDR3 totals 15 residues. Looked up from germline, CDR1 is SGHTA and CDR2 is FQGTGA. Trimming took 1 base from V and 3 from J, leaving 7 bases between them. The CDR3 nucleotides read TGTGCCAGCAGCTTAAGGGAACGCTATAATTCACCCCTCCACTTT. Translating it yields CASSLRERYNSPLHF.

With respect to this clonotype: One end of the junction fails to match germline, which may point to a read error. J is TRBJ2-5 and V is TRBV7-7, with 8 bases aligning to TRBD2. Per germline, CDR1 SSHAT and CDR2 FNYEAQ (reference sequence). The CDR3 totals 16 residues. The CDR3 bases are TGTGCTAGCAGCCCTCCCCCGGGTAGCGGGATTGAGACCCAGTACTTC. Amino acids: CASSPPPGSGIETQYF.

The chain's CDR3 is CASSLYREMGNEQFF. In DNA, the CDR3 is TGTGCCAGCAGCCTCTACAGGGAAATGGGCAATGAGCAGTTCTTC. The J gene is TRBJ2-1, the V gene TRBV7-9; TRBD1 might be the D (6 bases). V was pared by 5 bases and J by 6 bases, with 17 bases between. Germline V CDR1 and CDR2: SEHNR, FQNEAQ (reference sequence). The CDR3 loop spans 15 amino acids.

This clonotype has at least ten counts. V gene TRBV5-1 combines with J gene TRBJ1-6; the match to TRBD1 covers 10 bases. There are 14 residues in the CDR3. J gave up 8 bases and V 4 bases, and 3 bases lay outside the gene matches. CDR1 is SGHRS and CDR2 is YFSETQ in the germline V gene. The CDR3 nucleotides read TGCGCCAGCAGCCCAGGACAGGGGGATTCACCCCTCCACTTT. Residues: CASSPGQGDSPLHF.

There are a few counts of this clonotype. The chain employs TRBV5-1 and TRBJ1-3; D gene ambiguous. With 1 base removed from V and 0 bases from J, the gap between germline ends came to 11 bases. From germline, CDR1 is SGHRS and CDR2 YFSETQ. There are 16 residues in the CDR3. Written as DNA, the CDR3 is TGCGCCAGCAGCTTGCGCCCCGGGAGCTCTGGAAACACCATATATTTT. Translating gives CASSLRPGSSGNTIYF. The full variable domain, rest sourced from reference TRBV5-1 and TRBJ1-3, is KAGVTQTPRYLIKTRGQQVTLSCSPISGHRSVSWYQQTPGQGLQFLFEYFSETQRNKGNFPGRFSGRQFSNSRSEMNVSTLELGDSALYLCASSLRPGSSGNTIYFGEGSWLTVV.